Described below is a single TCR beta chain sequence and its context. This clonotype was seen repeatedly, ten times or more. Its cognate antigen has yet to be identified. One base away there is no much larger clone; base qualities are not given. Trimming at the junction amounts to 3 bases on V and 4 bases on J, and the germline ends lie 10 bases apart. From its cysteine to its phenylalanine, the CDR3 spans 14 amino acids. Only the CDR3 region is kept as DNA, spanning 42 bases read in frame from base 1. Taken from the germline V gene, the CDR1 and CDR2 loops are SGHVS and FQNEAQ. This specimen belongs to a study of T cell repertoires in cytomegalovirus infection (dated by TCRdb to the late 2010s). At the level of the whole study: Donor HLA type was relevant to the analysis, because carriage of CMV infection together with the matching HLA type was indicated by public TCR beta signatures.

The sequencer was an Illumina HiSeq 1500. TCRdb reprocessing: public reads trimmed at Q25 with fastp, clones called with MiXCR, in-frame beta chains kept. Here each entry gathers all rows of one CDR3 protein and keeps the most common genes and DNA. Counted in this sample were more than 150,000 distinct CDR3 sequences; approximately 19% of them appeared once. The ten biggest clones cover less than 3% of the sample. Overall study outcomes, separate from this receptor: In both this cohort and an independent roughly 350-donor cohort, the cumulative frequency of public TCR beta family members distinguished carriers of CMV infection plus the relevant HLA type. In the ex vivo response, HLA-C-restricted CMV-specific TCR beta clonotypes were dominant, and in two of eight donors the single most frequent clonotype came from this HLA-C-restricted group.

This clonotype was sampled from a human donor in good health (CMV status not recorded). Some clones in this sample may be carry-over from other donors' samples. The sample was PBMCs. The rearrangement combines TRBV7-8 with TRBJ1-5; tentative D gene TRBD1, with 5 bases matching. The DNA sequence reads TGTGCCAGCAGCTTCGACCGGGGGAATCAGCCCCAGCATTTT. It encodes CASSFDRGNQPQHF.